These 8 T cell receptor beta chains were sequenced from one sample in a study of T cells in Graves' hyperthyroidism and ophthalmopathy. Amplified TCR beta CDR3 regions derived from RNA transcripts. First-round RT-PCR of the TCR CDR3 relied on the HTBI primer set. TCRdb re-called the multiplex PCR reads through MiXCR, storing one row per CDR3 protein. The data hold approximately 430,000 distinct CDR3 sequences, with 15% to 17% observed a single time. Sequencing was done on a sample of blood. Receptors originate from a woman under 30 with Graves' hyperthyroidism.

The chain is built from TRBV6-2 or TRBV6-3 and TRBJ1-4; D gene unclear. CDR1 and CDR2 (germline): MNHEY, SVGEGT. V was pared by 10 bases and J by 10 bases, with 19 bases between. This CDR3 is built from 13 residues. CDR3 in DNA: TGTGCCACTTCCGGGAATACGGGCCCAAAACTGTTTTTT. Residues: CATSGNTGPKLFF.

This clonotype has a count of ten or more. V and J are TRBV15 and TRBJ2-3; unclear D gene. Trimming took 0 bases from V and 2 from J, leaving 12 bases between them. The CDR3 extends over 16 amino acids. Germline V lookup: CDR1 LNHNV, CDR2 YYDKDF (reference sequence). CDR3 sequence (DNA): TGTGCCACCAGCAGAGATGGAGCCGGCAACACAGATACGCAGTATTTT. This gives the protein CATSRDGAGNTDTQYF.

Ten or more counts support this clonotype. The V gene is TRBV20-1, the J gene TRBJ1-2; D remains ambiguous. The CDR3 is made up of 13 amino acids. With 3 bases removed from V and 5 bases from J, the gap between germline ends came to 13 bases. The germline CDR1 and CDR2 sequences are DFQATT and SNEGSKA (reference sequence). CDR3 bases: TGCAGTGCTAGGCCCCCACAAAATTATGGCTACACCTTC. It translates to CSARPPQNYGYTF.

This chain connects TRBV6-1 to TRBJ2-1; maybe TRBD2 (5 bases). This CDR3 has 12 residues. Trimming removed 3 bases from V and 10 bases from J, with 10 bases in between. Germline-derived CDR1 and CDR2 are MNHNS and SASEGT. The CDR3 bases are TGTGCCAGCAGTGAGATCGGGATCGAGCAGTTCTTC. Amino acids: CASSEIGIEQFF.

This sequence joins TRBV20-1 and TRBJ1-4; D gene unclear. Germline CDR1 reads DFQATT; CDR2 reads SNEGSKA (reference sequence). The CDR3 contains 14 residues. V was clipped by 3 bases and J by 5 bases, with 13 bases between them. CDR3 nucleotides: TGCAGTGCTAGCCCTATGACTCGGAATGAAAAACTGTTTTTT. This translates into CSASPMTRNEKLFF.

Ten or more counts support this clonotype. The chain is built from TRBV10-3 and TRBJ1-2; no reliable D call. The CDR3 extends over 11 amino acids. The germline CDR1 and CDR2 sequences are ENHRY and SYGVKD. The germline V and J ends were trimmed by 2 bases and 8 bases, with 6 bases remaining between them. CDR3 sequence (DNA): TGTGCCATCAGTGAGGTGGACGGCTACACCTTC. The encoded protein is CAISEVDGYTF.

This clonotype was detected ten times or more. The chain uses TRBV4-1 and TRBJ2-5; D not certain. The CDR3 is 15 residues long. The ends were cut back, 0 bases at V and 7 bases at J, with 15 bases in the middle. Germline CDR1 MGHRA, CDR2 YSYEKL. The CDR3 nucleotides are TGCGCCAGCAGCCAAGACCCAGGATTTGGGTGGACCCAGTACTTC. It codes for CASSQDPGFGWTQYF.

This clonotype was seen ten or more times. The chain links TRBV11-3 to TRBJ2-1, with 12 bases lining up with TRBD2. V dropped 5 bases and J dropped 6; count of bases not matched to a gene: 8. The CDR3 is made up of 16 amino acids. Germline CDR1 and CDR2: SGHNT and YENEEA. CDR3 nucleotide sequence: TGTGCCAGCAGCCCTAGACTAGCGGGAGACATCAATGAGCAGTTCTTC. Translated: CASSPRLAGDINEQFF.